The rows below give T cell receptor beta chains drawn from one sample of a study of blood T cell repertoires in COVID-19. Clones were read by immunoSEQ multiplex PCR, and TCRdb kept only the in-frame ones, dropping some. The table shows about 180,000 clones, with roughly 83% occurring only once. The specimen was peripheral blood. These receptors all stem from a man younger than 35 with active or convalescent COVID-19. The CDR3 runs from the conserved cysteine through the conserved F or W. D genes are given only for firm matches. Some rows have no size entry. The others give once, few or many, or a class for an expanded clone.

NA,TRBJ2-7,TRBV14,NA,CASSPRLLTYEQYF,TGTGCCAGCAGCCCCAGACTATTAACCTACGAGCAGTACTTC
TRBD2,TRBJ2-1,TRBV27,NA,CASSLREGRKEQFF,TGTGCCAGCAGTTTGCGGGAGGGGAGGAAGGAGCAGTTCTTC
NA,TRBJ1-2,TRBV7-2,NA,CASSVAQGRTYGYTF,TGTGCCAGCAGCGTAGCGCAGGGCAGGACCTATGGCTACACCTTC
TRBD2,TRBJ2-3,TRBV7-9,NA,CASTPRAGGGDTQYF,TGTGCCAGCACCCCAAGGGCGGGGGGCGGAGATACGCAGTATTTT
TRBD1,TRBJ2-1,TRBV29-1,NA,CSGGQRSLYNEQFF,TGCAGCGGGGGACAGCGGTCCCTTTACAATGAGCAGTTCTTC
TRBD2,TRBJ2-5,TRBV5-4,NA,CASSSSGTQETQYF,TGTGCCAGCAGCTCTAGCGGGACACAAGAGACCCAGTACTTC
NA,TRBJ1-2,TRBV2,NA,CASSGQESYGYTF,TGTGCCAGCAGTGGACAGGAATCATATGGCTACACCTTC
TRBD2,TRBJ2-1,TRBV4-1,NA,CASSQEIVTSGYNEQFF,TGCGCCAGCAGCCAAGAGATAGTGACTAGCGGATACAATGAGCAGTTCTTC
TRBD1,TRBJ1-3,TRBV19,many,CASMIHGTGFPFSGNTIYF,TGTGCCAGTATGATCCACGGGACAGGGTTTCCCTTCTCTGGAAACACCATATATTTT
TRBD2,TRBJ2-1,TRBV28,NA,CASSLRGLAGGSRNNEQFF,TGTGCCAGCAGTCTGAGGGGACTAGCGGGAGGGTCAAGGAACAATGAGCAGTTCTTC
NA,TRBJ2-1,TRBV24-1,NA,CATSDPQGGYNEQFF,TGTGCCACCAGTGATCCCCAGGGGGGTTACAATGAGCAGTTCTTC
TRBD2,TRBJ2-5,TRBV7-9,once,CASSSGLAGAKETQYF,TGTGCCAGCAGCTCGGGACTAGCGGGAGCCAAAGAGACCCAGTACTTC
NA,TRBJ1-4,TRBV19,NA,CASSISEKLFF,TGTGCCAGTAGTATCTCTGAAAAACTGTTTTTT
TRBD1,TRBJ1-2,TRBV7-2,NA,CASSLASGTGFYGYTF,TGTGCCAGCAGCTTAGCTTCCGGGACAGGCTTCTATGGCTACACCTTC
NA,TRBJ1-3,TRBV6-6,NA,CASSFGDTIYF,TGTGCCAGCAGCTTCGGGGACACCATATATTTT
NA,TRBJ2-7,TRBV27,NA,CASSLYPGPTYEQYF,TGTGCCAGCAGTTTATACCCAGGTCCCACCTACGAGCAGTACTTC
TRBD1,TRBJ1-4,TRBV7-9,few,CASSLGTDHEKLFF,TGTGCCAGCAGCTTGGGGACAGACCATGAAAAACTGTTTTTT
TRBD2,TRBJ2-7,TRBV24-1,NA,CATSYKAGVLREQYF,TGTGCCACCAGCTATAAAGCGGGAGTTCTCCGCGAGCAGTACTTC
TRBD2,TRBJ2-1,TRBV18,few,CASSLSRAGGTYNEQFF,TGTGCCAGCTCACTCTCGCGAGCGGGGGGGACATACAATGAGCAGTTCTTC
NA,TRBJ2-1,TRBV10-3,NA,CAISETSNNEQFF,TGTGCCATCAGTGAGACTAGCAACAATGAGCAGTTCTTC
NA,TRBJ2-1,TRBV5-1,NA,CASTRAEPSYNEQFF,TGCGCCAGCACGAGGGCGGAACCCTCCTACAATGAGCAGTTCTTC
NA,TRBJ1-5,TRBV6-5,NA,CASRTTGTGNQPQHF,TGTGCCAGCAGAACCACAGGGACGGGCAATCAGCCCCAGCATTTT
TRBD1,TRBJ1-5,TRBV7-2,once,CASSLSDRDNQPQHF,TGTGCCAGCAGCTTATCGGACAGGGACAATCAGCCCCAGCATTTT
TRBD1,TRBJ1-1,TRBV6-6,once,CASRKGTGTLEAFF,TGTGCCAGCAGGAAGGGGACAGGGACACTAGAAGCTTTCTTT
TRBD1,TRBJ1-6,TRBV29-1,few,CSVKDRANSPLHF,TGCAGCGTTAAGGACAGGGCTAATTCACCCCTCCACTTT
TRBD1,TRBJ2-3,TRBV18,NA,CASSPTGGNTDTQYF,TGTGCCAGCTCACCGACAGGGGGCAACACAGATACGCAGTATTTT
TRBD1,TRBJ2-7,TRBV7-3,NA,CASSSPGQGAYEQYF,TGTGCCAGCAGCTCGCCGGGACAGGGGGCCTACGAGCAGTACTTC
NA,TRBJ1-1,TRBV19,NA,CASSEDRYFVEAFF,TGTGCCAGTAGTGAAGACAGGTACTTCGTTGAAGCTTTCTTT
NA,TRBJ1-6,TRBV7-6,NA,CASSLGGQERSPLHF,TGTGCCAGCAGCTTAGGGGGGCAAGAGCGATCACCCCTCCACTTT
TRBD1,TRBJ2-2,TRBV9,few,CASSVVGQGNTGELFF,TGTGCCAGCAGCGTAGTGGGACAGGGGAACACCGGGGAGCTGTTTTTT
NA,TRBJ2-5,TRBV6-2/TRBV6-3,NA,CASSYFLGALQETQYF,TGTGCCAGCAGTTACTTTCTAGGGGCCTTACAAGAGACCCAGTACTTC
TRBD1,TRBJ2-4,TRBV6-5,NA,CASTLGTEHNIQYF,TGTGCCAGCACTCTAGGGACAGAGCATAACATTCAGTACTTC
NA,TRBJ1-5,TRBV19,NA,CASNNRVGQPQHF,TGTGCCAGTAATAACAGGGTTGGTCAGCCCCAGCATTTT
TRBD1,TRBJ1-1,TRBV11-1,NA,CASSLQGARTEAFF,TGTGCCAGCAGCTTACAGGGGGCAAGGACTGAAGCTTTCTTT
NA,TRBJ1-1,TRBV5-4,NA,CASSWDGTRYAFF,TGTGCCAGCAGCTGGGACGGGACTCGTTACGCTTTCTTT
NA,TRBJ1-3,TRBV7-2,NA,CASSLEPGAGNTIYF,TGTGCCAGCAGCTTAGAGCCAGGGGCTGGAAACACCATATATTTT
NA,TRBJ2-5,TRBV3-1/TRBV3-2,NA,CASSQGFGQETQYF,TGTGCCAGCAGTCAGGGTTTCGGACAAGAGACCCAGTACTTC
NA,TRBJ2-7,TRBV20-1,NA,CSAVQAREQYF,TGCAGTGCTGTACAGGCTCGGGAGCAGTACTTC
NA,TRBJ1-5,TRBV19,NA,CASSIKGRAGQPQHF,TGTGCCAGTAGTATCAAGGGGAGGGCTGGTCAGCCCCAGCATTTT
NA,TRBJ1-5,TRBV7-8,NA,CASSPRGSKLYQPQHF,TGTGCCAGCAGTCCTAGGGGGTCTAAGCTCTATCAGCCCCAGCATTTT
NA,TRBJ1-3,TRBV4-3,NA,CASSQEWGAGNTIYF,TGCGCCAGCAGCCAAGAGTGGGGGGCTGGAAACACCATATATTTT
TRBD1,TRBJ2-7,TRBV6-2/TRBV6-3,NA,CASSYQGQWSSYEQYF,TGTGCCAGCAGTTACCAGGGACAGTGGAGCTCCTACGAGCAGTACTTC
NA,TRBJ2-7,TRBV3-1/TRBV3-2,NA,CASSQALLYEQYF,TGTGCCAGCAGCCAAGCCCTTCTCTACGAGCAGTACTTC
TRBD2,TRBJ2-5,TRBV18,NA,CASSPVAGVPETQYF,TGTGCCAGCTCACCAGTAGCGGGAGTACCCGAGACCCAGTACTTC
NA,TRBJ2-7,TRBV19,NA,CASSHPGGEQYF,TGTGCCAGTAGTCATCCCGGCGGGGAGCAGTACTTC